One and the same sample provided the 18 T cell receptor beta chains below, sequenced in a study of T-cell memory formation after mild COVID-19. A single record per CDR3 protein comes from TCRdb applying MiXCR to the 5' RACE reads. In the table there are under 300,000 distinct CDR3 sequences, roughly 8.2% of which are singletons. Input material: PBMCs or a T cell subset sorted from them (not recorded which). The receptors here all came from a man aged 18 to 30 who had mild COVID-19 (a few samples of this study predate the infection). Cell type and time point are not known.

This chain uses TRBV10-1 with TRBJ2-3, with 8 bases fitting TRBD1. The CDR3 sequence is 16 residues long. The germline gives CDR1 WNHNN, CDR2 SYGVQD (reference sequence). The ends lost 2 bases at V and 3 bases at J; junction bases unmatched: 7. The CDR3 DNA reads TGCGCCAGCAGTGAGCCACAGGACAGGGCGACAGATACGCAGTATTTT. This gives the protein CASSEPQDRATDTQYF.

The chain joins TRBV20-1 to TRBJ2-3; D is uncertain. Germline V gives CDR1 DFQATT, CDR2 SNEGSKA (reference sequence). V lost 2 bases and J lost 6, with 12 bases in between. The CDR3 length is 13 residues. CDR3 coding DNA: TGCAGTGCTAGACACCGGACCGTGGATACGCAGTATTTT. Encoded protein: CSARHRTVDTQYF.

This clonotype was counted only a few times. The chain combines TRBV18 with TRBJ2-3, with TRBD2 as a possible D gene (7 bases). V was pared by 10 bases and J by 4 bases, with 18 bases between. This CDR3 has 14 amino acids. CDR1 is KGHSH and CDR2 is LQKENI in the germline V gene. The CDR3 coding sequence is TGTGCCACAAACAGGGCTAGCGGCGCAGATACGCAGTATTTT. Its translation is CATNRASGADTQYF.

The chain uses TRBV7-2 and TRBJ2-3; 7 positions agree with TRBD2. The CDR3 totals 14 residues. CDR1 and CDR2 (germline): SGHTA, FQGNSA. Unmatched junction bases numbered 4, after V lost 4 bases and J lost 3 bases. The CDR3 loop is CASSSQAGTDTQYF. The DNA of the CDR3 is TGTGCCAGCAGCTCCCAAGCGGGGACAGATACGCAGTATTTT. Complete variable domain (other parts from reference TRBV7-2 and TRBJ2-3): GAGVSQSPSNKVTEKGKDVELRCDPISGHTALYWYRQSLGQGLEFLIYFQGNSAPDKSGLPSDRFSAERTGGSVSTLTIQRTQQEDSAVYLCASSSQAGTDTQYFGPGTRLTVL.

The chain employs TRBV10-2 and TRBJ2-1; D is unclear. Germline lookup yields CDR1 WSHSY and CDR2 SAAADI. With 3 bases removed from V and 7 bases from J, the gap between germline ends came to 16 bases. The CDR3 has 15 residues. The CDR3 DNA reads TGCGCCAGCAGTGACGAGCTACTCCGCGATAATGAGCAGTTCTTC. Its protein is CASSDELLRDNEQFF.

This clonotype was counted a few times. The chain is built from TRBV6-6 and TRBJ2-7; TRBD1 aligns across 7 bases. CDR1 and CDR2 (germline): MNHNY, SVGAGI (reference sequence). Losses at the gene ends were 9 bases for V and 4 bases for J; bases not matched to a gene: 12. The CDR3 is made up of 14 amino acids. CDR3 coding DNA: TGTGCCAGTTCCGGGACAGCGGCAGGGTACGAGCAGTACTTC. This codes for CASSGTAAGYEQYF.

The CDR3 DNA is TGCGCCAGCAGCTCCTCCGGGGGGCAAGGCGAGCAGTACTTC. Encoded protein: CASSSSGGQGEQYF. The rearrangement joins TRBV5-1 to TRBJ2-7, with a tentative D call TRBD2 (7 bases). Germline V gene data show CDR1 as SGHRS and CDR2 as YFSETQ. CDR3 length: 14 amino acids. The V gene lost 3 bases and the J gene lost 6 bases, with 16 bases spanning the gap.

This clonotype was counted between two and nine times. V gene TRBV7-9 combines with J gene TRBJ2-2, with D possibly TRBD1 on 5 matching bases. CDR1 is SEHNR and CDR2 is FQNEAQ in the germline V gene (reference sequence). The V end lost 5 bases, the J end lost 5 bases, and 15 bases lay between the germline ends. This CDR3 spans 15 amino acids. The chain's CDR3 is CASSPLTQGTGELFF. The DNA for the CDR3 is TGTGCCAGCAGCCCGCTGACCCAGGGAACCGGGGAGCTGTTTTTT.

The V and J genes are TRBV10-2 and TRBJ2-2; TRBD2 matches 9 bases. The germline gives CDR1 WSHSY, CDR2 SAAADI. This CDR3 comprises 15 residues. V shed 4 bases and J 5 bases; nucleotides not matched to a gene: 5. This CDR3 is CASSGSGGGTGELFF. CDR3 nucleotides: TGCGCCAGCAGTGGTAGCGGGGGAGGTACCGGGGAGCTGTTTTTT.

The chain combines TRBV4-1 with TRBJ1-1; possible D gene TRBD1, 5 bases. CDR1 MGHRA and CDR2 YSYEKL come from the germline V gene. Trimming took off 7 bases at V and 5 bases at J, with 20 bases between the two ends. The CDR3 extends over 15 amino acids. In DNA, the CDR3 is TGCGCCAGCATGCGGGGTGCAGGGTCGAAAACTGAAGCTTTCTTT. The encoded protein is CASMRGAGSKTEAFF.

This clonotype was counted at least ten times. The chain carries TRBV5-1 and TRBJ2-3; TRBD2 aligns across 10 bases. This CDR3 is built from 17 residues. From germline, CDR1 is SGHRS and CDR2 YFSETQ. Trimming removed 0 bases from V and 4 bases from J; junction bases left unmatched: 8. CDR3 protein: CASSLGVAGGRADTQYF. DNA of the CDR3: TGCGCCAGCAGCTTGGGCGTAGCGGGGGGCAGGGCAGATACGCAGTATTTT.

The chain joins TRBV6-6 to TRBJ2-1; TRBD2 agrees at 8 bases. Germline lookup yields CDR1 MNHNY and CDR2 SVGAGI (reference sequence). V shed 11 bases, J shed 12 bases, and the junction held 15 bases outside the gene matches. The length of the CDR3 is 13 residues. The CDR3 coding sequence is TGTGCCGTACTGGGACTAGGTCCTTTTGGGCAGTTCTTC. Translated, it gives CAVLGLGPFGQFF.

This clonotype has ten or more counts. The chain links TRBV29-1 to TRBJ1-5; 7 bases map to TRBD1. CDR3 size: 17 residues. The V gene's germline CDR1 is SQVTM and CDR2 ANQGSEA. V dropped 6 bases and J dropped 0; count of bases not matched to a gene: 14. The CDR3 loop is CSVGSGDREYSNQPQHF. The CDR3 DNA follows: TGCAGCGTAGGATCTGGGGACAGAGAGTATAGCAATCAGCCCCAGCATTTT.

This clonotype turned up a few times. The chain has TRBV11-3 and TRBJ2-1; tentatively, D is TRBD1 or TRBD2 (5 bases each). CDR3 length equals 14 residues. V was shortened by 5 bases and J by 10 bases, with 18 bases between the two germline ends. Germline V gene data show CDR1 as SGHNT and CDR2 as YENEEA. The CDR3 region is CASSRGESEGEQFF. In nucleotides, the CDR3 is TGTGCCAGCAGCCGCGGCGAGTCCGAGGGGGAGCAGTTCTTC.

This clonotype was recorded at least ten times. The CDR3 loop reads CASTLTGETEAFF. CDR3 DNA: TGTGCCAGCACTCTGACAGGGGAGACTGAAGCTTTCTTT. The chain has TRBV6-1 and TRBJ1-1; 8 nucleotides match TRBD1. Per the germline V gene, CDR1 is MNHNS and CDR2 is SASEGT. The V segment lost 7 bases and the J segment 5 bases; nucleotides outside the gene matches: 6. The CDR3 length is 13 residues.

CDR3: CASSPGTATEAFF. The CDR3 DNA is TGTGCCAGCAGTCCCGGGACAGCCACTGAAGCTTTCTTT. The chain is built from TRBV6-5 and TRBJ1-1, with 7 nucleotides matching TRBD1. V was clipped by 5 bases and J by 4 bases; unmatched bases: 4. CDR3 length: 13 residues. From germline, CDR1 is MNHEY and CDR2 SVGAGI.

This clonotype was recorded many times. The chain employs TRBV4-1 and TRBJ1-3; D is uncertain. Germline loops: CDR1 MGHRA, CDR2 YSYEKL. Deletions cut 3 bases from V and 2 bases from J, with 5 bases between. The CDR3 is made up of 13 amino acids. CDR3 sequence: CASSHQAGNTIYF. CDR3 coding DNA: TGCGCCAGCAGCCACCAGGCTGGAAACACCATATATTTT.

The chain has TRBV20-1 and TRBJ2-5; a weak D match, TRBD1 (6 bases). In germline, CDR1 is DFQATT, CDR2 SNEGSKA (reference sequence). The CDR3 consists of 14 residues. V shed 6 bases and J shed 2 bases, with 16 bases lying between them. The CDR3: CSASVLGAQETQYF. The DNA for the CDR3 is TGCAGTGCCTCTGTCCTGGGGGCGCAAGAGACCCAGTACTTC.